Shown below are 24 T cell receptor beta chains from a single sample sequenced in a study of molecular identifiers for immune sequencing clone quantification. TCRdb ran MiXCR on the PCR reads and lists one entry per CDR3 protein. The profile shows hundreds of thousands of distinct CDR3 sequences, roughly 25% of them singletons. Specimen: naive CD8+ T cells from blood, with Jurkat cell RNA spiked in. As to subset: FACS-sorted CD8+CD4-CCR7+CD45RA+ naive T cells. These receptors came from a human donor in good health. Some libraries in this study had Jurkat cell RNA spiked in.

This clonotype has a count of ten or more. This chain connects TRBV6-6 to TRBJ2-1, with D possibly being TRBD1 or TRBD2 (5 bases each). V was clipped by 2 bases and J by 9 bases, with 11 bases between them. The CDR3 runs 13 residues. Germline loops: CDR1 MNHNY, CDR2 SVGAGI (reference sequence). The CDR3, as DNA: TGTGCCAGCAGTTACCTAGCTCAGGGTGAGCAGTTCTTC. Protein: CASSYLAQGEQFF.

This clonotype appeared a few times. Written as DNA, the CDR3 is TGTGCCAGCAGCTTAAGAGCTAGCGGGAGTGCCACCGGGGAGCTGTTTTTT. Translated: CASSLRASGSATGELFF. J is TRBJ2-2 and V is TRBV7-9; 10 bases agree with TRBD2. Germline V gene sequence: CDR1 SEHNR, CDR2 FQNEAQ (reference sequence). After removal of 2 bases from V and 4 bases from J, the junction contained 7 bases not matched to a gene. CDR3 length equals 17 residues.

About this clonotype itself: Being one base from a much bigger clone, this may be a read error. The J gene is TRBJ2-7, the V gene TRBV20-1, with 7 bases matching TRBD2. The CDR3 is made up of 15 amino acids. Germline V CDR1 and CDR2: DFQATT, SNEGSKA (reference sequence). Trimming took 2 bases from V and 7 from J; bases not matched to a gene: 14. DNA of the CDR3: TGCAGTGCTAGATCGGTAGCGGGCACCACCTGGGAGCAGTACTTC. Its protein is CSARSVAGTTWEQYF.

This clonotype was recorded many times. This chain links TRBV6-5 with TRBJ1-1; 11 bases are a match to TRBD1. The V segment lost 6 bases and the J segment 4 bases; nucleotides outside the gene matches: 10. This CDR3 comprises 16 residues. Germline CDR1 MNHEY, CDR2 SVGAGI. CDR3 coding DNA: TGTGCCAGCAGAACTGGACAGGGGGCAAGGAGCACTGAAGCTTTCTTT. Its translation is CASRTGQGARSTEAFF.

The chain has TRBV29-1 and TRBJ2-7; D could derive from TRBD1 or TRBD2 (6 bases each). V was pared by 5 bases and J by 3 bases, with 14 bases between. The CDR3 totals 13 residues. Germline values: CDR1 SQVTM, CDR2 ANQGSEA. CDR3 in DNA: TGCAGCGTTCGTGGGGGGCGGGGCTACGAGCAGTACTTC. Amino acids: CSVRGGRGYEQYF.

This clonotype was counted between two and nine times. The chain employs TRBV27 and TRBJ2-3, with D perhaps TRBD2 (6 bases). The CDR3 has 16 amino acids. Per the germline V gene, CDR1 is MNHEY and CDR2 is SMNVEV (reference sequence). V lost 6 bases to trimming and J lost 0 bases, with 16 bases between them. CDR3 DNA sequence: TGTGCCAGCAGCCCCGGGACTCCTATTAGCACAGATACGCAGTATTTT. It encodes CASSPGTPISTDTQYF.

V is TRBV9 and J is TRBJ2-7; tentatively, D is TRBD2 (6 bases). In germline, CDR1 is SGDLS, CDR2 YYNGEE. This CDR3 contains 15 residues. The germline V and J ends were trimmed by 4 bases and 2 bases, with 16 bases remaining between them. The CDR3 coding sequence is TGTGCCAGCAGCCCTTCGGGACTCCAAGCCTACGAGCAGTACTTC. Its translation is CASSPSGLQAYEQYF.

A single count supports this clonotype. A read error may produce the germline difference seen at one junction end. The rearrangement links TRBV7-9 to TRBJ2-2; TRBD2 is a possible D gene (6 bases). Germline lookup yields CDR1 SEHNR and CDR2 FQNEAQ (reference sequence). This CDR3 is 15 amino acids long. CDR3 DNA sequence: TGTGCCAGCAGCTTCCAATGGGGGGACGCCGGGGAGCTGGTTTTT. Amino acid sequence: CASSFQWGDAGELVF.

This clonotype was seen a handful of times. The gene calls are TRBV4-1 and TRBJ2-1; D is unclear. Between the trimmed V and J ends, which lost 4 bases and 8 bases, there was a span of 9 bases. Germline V gives CDR1 MGHRA, CDR2 YSYEKL. The CDR3 has 12 amino acids. DNA for the CDR3: TGCGCCAGCAGCCCAAGTATGGATGAGCAGTTCTTC. Translating it yields CASSPSMDEQFF.

With regard to this clonotype: A much larger clone lies one base from this, so it may be a read error. The conserved phenylalanine or tryptophan normally closing the CDR3 is absent here, so this likely arose from a read error. The V gene is TRBV7-9, the J gene TRBJ1-1, with D hard to call. Trimming removed 11 bases from V and 0 bases from J, with 13 bases in between. The germline CDR1 and CDR2 sequences are SEHNR and FQNEAQ (reference sequence). The CDR3 length is 13 residues. Here the CDR3 reads CAVPGLMNTEAFL. The CDR3 DNA follows: TGTGCCGTCCCGGGCCTAATGAACACTGAAGCTTTCTTA.

The sample holds many counts of this clonotype. CDR3 in DNA: TGTGCCAGCAGCTTAGTGTCATTCCCGTCACTCTCCGGGAGGGTGAACACTGAAGCTTTCTTT. Translated: CASSLVSFPSLSGRVNTEAFF. The chain has TRBV7-8 and TRBJ1-1; D is ambiguous. Deletions cut 1 base from V and 0 bases from J, with 27 bases between. Per the germline V gene, CDR1 is SGHVS and CDR2 is FQNEAQ. This CDR3 contains 21 residues.

This chain links TRBV12-2 with TRBJ1-5. TRBV12-2 has pseudogene status. This CDR3 spans 16 amino acids. For the CDR3, the DNA is TGTGCAAGTCGCTTAGCGGAGGAACAGATTAATCAGCCCCAGCATTTT. This encodes CASRLAEEQINQPQHF.

The chain combines TRBV7-9 with TRBJ2-7; D is ambiguous. CDR1 and CDR2 (germline): SEHNR, FQNEAQ (reference sequence). This CDR3 spans 11 amino acids. V lost 5 bases to trimming and J lost 7 bases, with 9 bases between them. Here the CDR3 reads CASSPIWEQYF. In nucleotides, the CDR3 is TGTGCCAGCAGCCCCATTTGGGAGCAGTACTTC.

Concerning this clonotype: One end of the junction is discordant with germline, which a read error may explain. V gene TRBV20-1 combines with J gene TRBJ2-6, with D maybe TRBD1 (5 bases). Per germline, CDR1 DFQATT and CDR2 SNEGSKA (reference sequence). This CDR3 has 14 amino acids. For the CDR3, the DNA is TGCAGTGCTAGAGGCGGCTCTGGGGCCAACGTCATGACTTTC. Translated: CSARGGSGANVMTF.

The chain is built from TRBV6-5 and TRBJ2-7; D perhaps matches TRBD2 (5 bases). Germline-derived CDR1 and CDR2 are MNHEY and SVGAGI. The CDR3 is 13 residues long. The V end lost 0 bases, the J end lost 6 bases, and 9 bases lay between the germline ends. The CDR3 DNA sequence: TGTGCCAGCAGTTACTCGGACTTCGGCGAGCAGTACTTC. As protein: CASSYSDFGEQYF.

Concerning this clonotype itself: A much more abundant neighbour one base away suggests this may be a read error. This chain connects TRBV5-3 to TRBJ2-7, with D possibly called TRBD1 or TRBD2 (6 bases each). TRBV5-3 is annotated as an ORF whose role is uncertain. The CDR3 spans 15 residues. V was trimmed by 8 bases and J by 2 bases, leaving 20 bases between them. The CDR3 region has the DNA TGTGCCAGCGGCTTGGTTGGGGGGCCCCCCTACGAGCAGTACTTC. As protein: CASGLVGGPPYEQYF.

The genes are TRBV24-1 and TRBJ2-2; D is perhaps TRBD1 (7 bases). There are 16 residues in the CDR3. Germline CDR1 reads KGHDR; CDR2 reads SFDVKD. V was shortened by 7 bases and J by 6 bases, with 20 bases between the two germline ends. The CDR3 loop reads CATRGGQRASAGELFF. The CDR3 DNA follows: TGTGCCACCAGGGGGGGACAGCGAGCCTCCGCCGGGGAGCTGTTTTTT.

The chain combines TRBV29-1 with TRBJ1-2; 7 positions agree with TRBD1. Germline assignment: CDR1 SQVTM and CDR2 ANQGSEA. V lost 0 bases and J lost 5; bases outside the gene matches: 6. This CDR3 comprises 14 residues. The CDR3 region is CSVEDLDRAYGYTF. CDR3 DNA: TGCAGCGTTGAAGATCTCGACAGGGCATATGGCTACACCTTC.

This clonotype has a count of ten or more. The chain employs TRBV18 and TRBJ2-5; TRBD1 aligns across 7 bases. V shed 5 bases, J shed 10 bases, and the junction held 13 bases outside the gene matches. The V gene's germline CDR1 is KGHSH and CDR2 LQKENI. The CDR3 is 14 amino acids. The CDR3 DNA follows: TGTGCCAGCTCAGGGGACAGTGGAGTAATTATCCAGTACTTC. It yields the protein CASSGDSGVIIQYF.

The V call is TRBV6-5, the J call TRBJ2-7, with a tentative D call TRBD1 (6 bases). Per the germline V gene, CDR1 is MNHEY and CDR2 is SVGAGI. Trimming shortened V by 4 bases and J by 4 bases, and 14 bases separated the two germline ends. This CDR3 spans 14 amino acids. The CDR3 spells CASSLPDRRYEQYF. The CDR3 nucleotides read TGTGCCAGCAGTTTACCCGACAGGCGGTACGAGCAGTACTTC.

This clonotype was seen ten or more times. The chain employs TRBV20-1 and TRBJ2-7, with 8 bases that match TRBD2. This CDR3 spans 16 amino acids. With V trimmed by 1 base and J by 6 bases, 14 bases remained unmatched. The germline V gene has CDR1 DFQATT and CDR2 SNEGSKA (reference sequence). For the CDR3, the DNA is TGCAGTGCTAGAGCTTATGGGACTAGTTTGGATAGCGAGCAGTACTTC. The encoded protein is CSARAYGTSLDSEQYF.

This clonotype was found a few times. This chain joins TRBV27 and TRBJ2-1, with 11 bases aligning to TRBD2. The V and J ends lost 3 bases and 7 bases, in that order; junction bases with no gene match: 5. Germline V gene sequence: CDR1 MNHEY, CDR2 SMNVEV (reference sequence). CDR3 length equals 15 residues. DNA of the CDR3: TGTGCCAGCAGTTTTAGCGGGGGGGCCTTAAATGAGCAGTTCTTC. Protein sequence: CASSFSGGALNEQFF.

This clonotype occurred a few times. The chain joins TRBV7-2 to TRBJ1-6; weak D call: TRBD1 (6 bases). Germline V gene data show CDR1 as SGHTA and CDR2 as FQGNSA. Trimming took 5 bases from V and 6 from J, leaving 11 bases between them. The CDR3 runs to 14 residues. CDR3: CASSRSGANSPLHF. DNA for the CDR3: TGTGCCAGCAGCCGCTCGGGGGCTAATTCACCCCTCCACTTT.

This clonotype appeared once. This chain uses TRBV2 with TRBJ2-5; 10 bases align to TRBD1. Germline V lookup: CDR1 SNHLY, CDR2 FYNNEI. The CDR3 is made up of 18 amino acids. V lost 7 bases, J lost 1 base, and 15 bases stayed unmatched. The CDR3 spells CASIFKRGDRGSQETQYF. The CDR3 region has the DNA TGTGCCAGCATATTTAAAAGGGGGGACAGGGGTTCCCAAGAGACCCAGTACTTC.